Listed below are T cell receptor beta chains from one sample, sequenced in a study of low-dose radiotherapy and immunotherapy resistance in tumors. TCRdb used MiXCR to reprocess the reads, holding one entry per CDR3 protein. The sample carries more than 45,000 distinct CDR3 sequences, 25% recorded once. The sample consisted of PBMCs, taken before treatment. The receptors here all came from a male donor with prostate cancer. The CDR3 runs from the conserved cysteine through the conserved F or W. Fields, in order: clone size, D gene, V gene, J gene, CDR3 DNA, CDR3 protein. The D gene is left open where the match is weak. The size field is filled for only some rows; it gives once, few, many or a size class.

many	TRBD2	TRBV20-1	TRBJ2-2	TGCAGTGCTAGTCGGGGCCAGCGGGAGAACACCGGGGAGCTGTTTTTT	CSASRGQRENTGELFF
many	-	TRBV18	TRBJ1-1	TGTGCCAGCAGTGACGGGAGGAACACTGAAGCTTTCTTT	CASSDGRNTEAFF
-	TRBD2	TRBV6-2/TRBV6-3	TRBJ2-7	TGTGCCAGCACCCCGGGACTAGCGGGTCATGTCCCGATTTTC	CASTPGLAGHVPIF
many	-	TRBV28	TRBJ2-7	TGTGCCAGCAGTCTCCGGATATTCCGGGGGTCCTACGAGCAGTACTTC	CASSLRIFRGSYEQYF
many	TRBD1	TRBV5-1	TRBJ2-7	TGCGCCAGCAGCCCCCGGACAGGGGACCGCGAGCAGTACTTC	CASSPRTGDREQYF
many	-	TRBV6-2/TRBV6-3	TRBJ2-7	TGTGCCAGCAGTTACTCGAGGGGGATGTACGAGCAGTACTTC	CASSYSRGMYEQYF
-	TRBD1	TRBV28	TRBJ2-7	TGTGCCAGCAGTTTACCCGGGACAGTTGGCTACGAGCAGTACTTC	CASSLPGTVGYEQYF
many	-	TRBV12-3/TRBV12-4	TRBJ2-1	TGTGCCAGCACCCCACCCCGGGCGGGGACGATTGAGCAGTTCTTC	CASTPPRAGTIEQFF
many	TRBD1	TRBV18	TRBJ1-4	TGTGCCAGCTCACCAACGCAGGGGGAGTGGGAAAAACTGTTTTTT	CASSPTQGEWEKLFF
-	-	TRBV7-9	TRBJ2-5	TGTGCCAGCAGTAGACAGGGCGGGGGTCAAGAGACCCAGTACTTC	CASSRQGGGQETQYF
many	-	TRBV6-2/TRBV6-3	TRBJ1-1	TGTGCCAGCAGTGAAACGATGAACACTGAAGCTTTCTTT	CASSETMNTEAFF
-	TRBD2	TRBV5-4	TRBJ2-5	TGTGCCAGCAGCTTTCTAGCGGGGGGGCAAGAGACCCAGTACTTC	CASSFLAGGQETQYF
many	-	TRBV18	TRBJ2-3	TGTGCCAGCTCACCACCGAGCAGCGGGCTCCCCGGAGGAGATACGCAGTATTTT	CASSPPSSGLPGGDTQYF
many	-	TRBV19	TRBJ1-5	TGTGCCAGTAGTGACGGCTACCCACGGCCCCAGCATTTT	CASSDGYPRPQHF
many	TRBD1	TRBV28	TRBJ2-1	TGTGCCAGCAGTTTATCCCTGGACAGGGTGGGGCAGTTCTTC	CASSLSLDRVGQFF
many	-	TRBV3-1	TRBJ1-1	TGTGCCAGCAGCCAAGTAATGGAAGGGGGAGCTTTCTTT	CASSQVMEGGAFF
many	-	TRBV20-1	TRBJ2-3	TGCAGTGCTAGAGAGGATGGGGCTACTAGCACAGATACGCAGTATTTT	CSAREDGATSTDTQYF
many	-	TRBV25-1	TRBJ2-5	TGTGCCAGCAGTGAATGGGGGGCCCCCGAGACCCAGTACTTC	CASSEWGAPETQYF
-	TRBD2	TRBV12-5	TRBJ2-5	TGTGCTAGTGGTTTGAGGGTAGCGGGGACCCAAGAGACCCAGTACTTC	CASGLRVAGTQETQYF
-	-	TRBV5-6	TRBJ2-5	TGTGCCAGCAGATCCGCCGAGGGGAAGACCCAGTACTTC	CASRSAEGKTQYF
many	TRBD2	TRBV3-1	TRBJ2-5	TGTGCCAGCAGCTACCAACCCGGGACTAGACAAGAGACCCAGTACTTC	CASSYQPGTRQETQYF
many	-	TRBV7-2	TRBJ1-2	TGTGCCAGCAGCTTAGCACGGAGTCTGACCTATGGCTACACCTTC	CASSLARSLTYGYTF
many	-	TRBV12-3/TRBV12-4	TRBJ1-4	TGTGCCAGCAGTAAGGGGACGCCGGCCAATGAAAAACTGTTTTTT	CASSKGTPANEKLFF
-	-	TRBV21-1	TRBJ2-1	TGTGCCAGCAGCGGCCGAGCAGGCAGCGCCTACAATGAGCAGTTCTTC	CASSGRAGSAYNEQFF
-	TRBD1	TRBV28	TRBJ2-7	TGTGCCAGCAGCACGGGGACAGTCGAGCAGTACTTC	CASSTGTVEQYF
many	TRBD2	TRBV27	TRBJ2-2	TGTGCCAGCATAGGGCTAGCGGGAGTTACCGGGGAGCTGTTTTTT	CASIGLAGVTGELFF
-	-	TRBV12-3/TRBV12-4	TRBJ2-3	TGTGCCAGCAGTCATTCCGCTGGCACAGATACGCAGTATTTT	CASSHSAGTDTQYF
many	-	TRBV6-1	TRBJ1-5	TGTGCCAGCAGTGAGGCTGGATTATTCAATCAGCCCCAGCATTTT	CASSEAGLFNQPQHF
few	TRBD2	TRBV20-1	TRBJ2-1	TGCAGTGCCGGGGGGGCTACCTCCTACAATGAGCAGTTCTTC	CSAGGATSYNEQFF
-	TRBD1	TRBV18	TRBJ2-7	TGTGCCAGCTCACAAACAGGGGGGCTCTCCTACGAGCAGTACTTC	CASSQTGGLSYEQYF
many	-	TRBV4-1	TRBJ2-7	TGCGCCAGCAGCCAAGTAACGGCCGGCTCCTACGAGCAGTACTTC	CASSQVTAGSYEQYF